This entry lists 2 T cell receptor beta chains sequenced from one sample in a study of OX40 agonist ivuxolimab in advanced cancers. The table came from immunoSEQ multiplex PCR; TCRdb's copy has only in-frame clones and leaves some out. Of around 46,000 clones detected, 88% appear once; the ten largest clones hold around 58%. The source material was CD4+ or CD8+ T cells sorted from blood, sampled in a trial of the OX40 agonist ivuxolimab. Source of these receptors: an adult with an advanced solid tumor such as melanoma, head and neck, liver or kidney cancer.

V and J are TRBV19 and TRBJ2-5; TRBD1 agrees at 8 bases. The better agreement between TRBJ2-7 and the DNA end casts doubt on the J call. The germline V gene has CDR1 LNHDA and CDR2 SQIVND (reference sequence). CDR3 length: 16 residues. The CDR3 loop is CASSKIRDRIPYEQYF. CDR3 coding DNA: TGTGCCAGTAGTAAGATCCGGGACAGGATTCCCTACGAGCAGTACTTC.

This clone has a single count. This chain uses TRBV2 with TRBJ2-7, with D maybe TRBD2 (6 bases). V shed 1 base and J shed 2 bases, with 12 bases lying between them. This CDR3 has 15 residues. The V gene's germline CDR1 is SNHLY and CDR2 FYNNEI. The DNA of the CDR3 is TGTGCCAGCAGTGAAGGGGCCGGAGGGGCCTACGAGCAGTACTTC. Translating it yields CASSEGAGGAYEQYF.